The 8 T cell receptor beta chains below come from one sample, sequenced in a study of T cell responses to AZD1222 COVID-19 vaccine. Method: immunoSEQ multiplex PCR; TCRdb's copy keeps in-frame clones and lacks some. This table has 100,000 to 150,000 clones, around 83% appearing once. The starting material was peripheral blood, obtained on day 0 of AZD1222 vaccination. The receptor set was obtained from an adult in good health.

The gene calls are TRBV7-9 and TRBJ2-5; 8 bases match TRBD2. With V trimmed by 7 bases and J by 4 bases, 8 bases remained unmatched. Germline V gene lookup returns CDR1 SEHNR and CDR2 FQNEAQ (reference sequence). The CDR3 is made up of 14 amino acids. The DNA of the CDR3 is TGTGCCAGCACCCCGGGAGGGGTTTTAGAGACCCAGTACTTC. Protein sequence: CASTPGGVLETQYF.

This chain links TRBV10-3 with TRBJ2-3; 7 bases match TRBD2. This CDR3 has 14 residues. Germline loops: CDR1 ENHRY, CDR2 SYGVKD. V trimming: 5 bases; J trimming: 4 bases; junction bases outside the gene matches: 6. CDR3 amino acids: CAISREGEADTQYF. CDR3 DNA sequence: TGTGCCATCAGTAGGGAGGGAGAGGCAGATACGCAGTATTTT.

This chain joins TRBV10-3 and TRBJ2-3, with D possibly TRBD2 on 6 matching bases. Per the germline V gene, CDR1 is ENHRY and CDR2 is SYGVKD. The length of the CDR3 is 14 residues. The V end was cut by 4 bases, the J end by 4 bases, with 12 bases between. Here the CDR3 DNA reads TGTGCCATCAGTGCGGGGGATCGGGCAGATACGCAGTATTTT. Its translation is CAISAGDRADTQYF.

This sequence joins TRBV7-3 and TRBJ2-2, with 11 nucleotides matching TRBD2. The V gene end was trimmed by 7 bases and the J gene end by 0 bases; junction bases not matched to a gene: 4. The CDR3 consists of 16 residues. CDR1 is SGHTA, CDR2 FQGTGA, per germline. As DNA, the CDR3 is TGTGCCAGCACTAGCGGGGGGTTCGCGAACACCGGGGAGCTGTTTTTT. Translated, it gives CASTSGGFANTGELFF.

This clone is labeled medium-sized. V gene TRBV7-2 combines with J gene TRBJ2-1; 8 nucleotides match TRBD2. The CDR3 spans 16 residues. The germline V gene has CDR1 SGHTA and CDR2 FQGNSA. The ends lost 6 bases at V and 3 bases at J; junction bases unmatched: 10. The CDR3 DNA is TGTGCCAGCAGTTACACTAGCGGAGGGGGCTACAATGAGCAGTTCTTC. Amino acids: CASSYTSGGGYNEQFF. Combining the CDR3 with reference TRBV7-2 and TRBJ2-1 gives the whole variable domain GAGVSQSPSNKVTEKGKDVELRCDPISGHTALYWYRQSLGQGLEFLIYFQGNSAPDKSGLPSDRFSAERTGGSVSTLTIQRTQQEDSAVYLCASSYTSGGGYNEQFFGPGTRLTVL.

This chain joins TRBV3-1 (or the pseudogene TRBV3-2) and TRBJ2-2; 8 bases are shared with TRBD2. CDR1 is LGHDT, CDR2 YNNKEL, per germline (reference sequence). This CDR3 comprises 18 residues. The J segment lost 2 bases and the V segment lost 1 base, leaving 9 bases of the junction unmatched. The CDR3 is CASSQGSGGLLNTGELFF. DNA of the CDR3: TGTGCCAGCAGCCAAGGAAGCGGGGGACTACTTAACACCGGGGAGCTGTTTTTT.

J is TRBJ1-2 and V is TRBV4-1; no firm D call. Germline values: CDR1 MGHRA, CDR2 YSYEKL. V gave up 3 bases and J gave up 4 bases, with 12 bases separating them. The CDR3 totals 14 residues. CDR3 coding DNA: TGCGCCAGCAGCCAGAAGAGGACCCTCTATGGCTACACCTTC. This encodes CASSQKRTLYGYTF.

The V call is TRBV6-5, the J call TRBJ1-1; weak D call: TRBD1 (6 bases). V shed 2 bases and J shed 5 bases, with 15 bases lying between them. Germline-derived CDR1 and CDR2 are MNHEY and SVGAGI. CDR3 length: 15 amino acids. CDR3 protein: CASSYPGTFTTEAFF. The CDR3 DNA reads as TGTGCCAGCAGTTACCCTGGGACATTTACGACTGAAGCTTTCTTT.